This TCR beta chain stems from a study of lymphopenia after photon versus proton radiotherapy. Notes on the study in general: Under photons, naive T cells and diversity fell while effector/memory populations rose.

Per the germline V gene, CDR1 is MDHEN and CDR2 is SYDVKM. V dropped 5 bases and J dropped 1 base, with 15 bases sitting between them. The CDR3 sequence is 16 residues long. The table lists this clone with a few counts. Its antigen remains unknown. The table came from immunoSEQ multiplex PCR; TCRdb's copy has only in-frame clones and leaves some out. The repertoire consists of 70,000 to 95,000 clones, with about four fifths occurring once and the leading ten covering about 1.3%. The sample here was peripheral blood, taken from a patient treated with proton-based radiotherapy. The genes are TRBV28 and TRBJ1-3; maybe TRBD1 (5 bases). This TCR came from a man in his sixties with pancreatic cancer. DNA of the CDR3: TGTGCCAGCAGTCCCCTAGGCGGGGGATCTGGAAACACCATATATTTT. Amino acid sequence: CASSPLGGGSGNTIYF.